The TCR beta chain under discussion was sequenced for a study of blood T cell repertoires in COVID-19. Generated by immunoSEQ multiplex PCR, the TCRdb table keeps only in-frame clones and is missing some. The sample includes 200,000 to 250,000 clones, roughly 85% of them seen just once. Germline V gene data show CDR1 as MNHEY and CDR2 as SMNVEV (reference sequence). V dropped 5 bases and J dropped 3; count of bases not matched to a gene: 11. The CDR3 sequence is 16 residues long. The V call is TRBV27, the J call TRBJ2-7; 9 nucleotides line up with TRBD1. The source material was peripheral blood. The TCR comes from a woman in her 70s with COVID-19, enrolled during active disease. The CDR3 nucleotides read TGTGCCAGCAGTGGATTTCGGGGACAGGGCCTCTACGAGCAGTACTTC. Protein sequence: CASSGFRGQGLYEQYF.